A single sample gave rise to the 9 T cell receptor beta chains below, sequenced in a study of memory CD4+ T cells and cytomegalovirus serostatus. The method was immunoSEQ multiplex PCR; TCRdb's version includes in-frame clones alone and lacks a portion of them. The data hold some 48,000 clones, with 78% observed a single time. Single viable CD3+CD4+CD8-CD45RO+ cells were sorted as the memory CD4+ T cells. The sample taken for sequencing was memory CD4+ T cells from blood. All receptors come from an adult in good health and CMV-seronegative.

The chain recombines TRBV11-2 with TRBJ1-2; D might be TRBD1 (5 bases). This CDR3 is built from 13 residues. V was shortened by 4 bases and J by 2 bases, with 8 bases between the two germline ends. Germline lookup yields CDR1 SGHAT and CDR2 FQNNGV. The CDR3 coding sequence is TGTGCCAGCAGCTCGGGACGGAACTATGGCTACACCTTC. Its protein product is CASSSGRNYGYTF. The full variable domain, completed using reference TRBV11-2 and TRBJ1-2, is EAGVAQSPRYKIIEKRQSVAFWCNPISGHATLYWYQQILGQGPKLLIQFQNNGVVDDSQLPKDRFSAERLKGVDSTLKIQPAKLEDSAVYLCASSSGRNYGYTFGSGTRLTVV.

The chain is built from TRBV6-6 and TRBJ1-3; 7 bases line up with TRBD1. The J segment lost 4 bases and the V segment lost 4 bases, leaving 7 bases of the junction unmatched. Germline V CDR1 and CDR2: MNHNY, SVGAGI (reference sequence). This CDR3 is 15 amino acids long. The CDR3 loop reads CASSSRTGGGNTIYF. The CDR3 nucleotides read TGTGCCAGCAGTTCCCGGACAGGAGGCGGAAACACCATATATTTT.

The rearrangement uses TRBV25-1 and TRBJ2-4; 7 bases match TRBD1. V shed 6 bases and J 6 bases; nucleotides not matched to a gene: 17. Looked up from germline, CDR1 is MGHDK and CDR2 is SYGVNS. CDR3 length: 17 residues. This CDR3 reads CASSPNRDSLRSNIQYF. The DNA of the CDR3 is TGTGCCAGCAGCCCAAACCGGGACAGCCTACGGTCAAACATTCAGTACTTC.

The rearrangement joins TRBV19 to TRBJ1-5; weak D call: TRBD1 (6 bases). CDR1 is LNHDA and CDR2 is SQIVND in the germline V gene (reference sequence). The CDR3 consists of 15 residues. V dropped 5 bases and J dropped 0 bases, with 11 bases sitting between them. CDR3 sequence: CASSARGFSNQPQHF. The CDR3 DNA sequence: TGTGCCAGTAGTGCCAGGGGATTTAGCAATCAGCCCCAGCATTTT. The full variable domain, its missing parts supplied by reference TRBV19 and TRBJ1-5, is DGGITQSPKYLFRKEGQNVTLSCEQNLNHDAMYWYRQDPGQGLRLIYYSQIVNDFQKGDIAEGYSVSREKKESFPLTVTSAQKNPTAFYLCASSARGFSNQPQHFGDGTRLSIL.

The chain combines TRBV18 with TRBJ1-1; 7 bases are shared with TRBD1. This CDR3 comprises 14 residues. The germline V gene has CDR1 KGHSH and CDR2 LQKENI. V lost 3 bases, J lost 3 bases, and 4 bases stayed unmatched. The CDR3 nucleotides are TGTGCCAGCTCACCGCTCAGGGGGGACACTGAAGCTTTCTTT. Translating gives CASSPLRGDTEAFF.

The CDR3 coding sequence is TGTGCCTGGAGTGTGTATCGGAACACTGAAGCTTTCTTT. Translation: CAWSVYRNTEAFF. The chain uses TRBV30 and TRBJ1-1; no clear D. V was shortened by 0 bases and J by 1 base, with 6 bases between the two germline ends. CDR1 and CDR2 (germline): GTSNPN, SVGIG (reference sequence). The CDR3 extends over 13 amino acids. Together with reference TRBV30 and TRBJ1-1, the CDR3 gives the full variable domain: SQTIHQWPATLVQPVGSPLSLECTVEGTSNPNLYWYRQAAGRGLQLLFYSVGIGQISSEVPQNLSASRPQDRQFILSSKKLLLSDSGFYLCAWSVYRNTEAFFGQGTRLTVV.

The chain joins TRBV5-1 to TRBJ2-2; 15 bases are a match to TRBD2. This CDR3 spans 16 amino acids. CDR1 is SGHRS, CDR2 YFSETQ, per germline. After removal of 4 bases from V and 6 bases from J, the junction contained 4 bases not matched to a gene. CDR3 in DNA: TGCGCCAGCAGCACAGGACTAGCGGGAGGGCCCGGGGAGCTGTTTTTT. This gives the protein CASSTGLAGGPGELFF.

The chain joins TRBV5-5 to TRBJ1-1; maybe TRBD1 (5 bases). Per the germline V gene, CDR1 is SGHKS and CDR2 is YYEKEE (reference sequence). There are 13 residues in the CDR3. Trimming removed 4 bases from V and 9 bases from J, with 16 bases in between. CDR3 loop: CASSLEWGGQAFF. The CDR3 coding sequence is TGTGCCAGCAGCCTGGAATGGGGGGGTCAAGCTTTCTTT.

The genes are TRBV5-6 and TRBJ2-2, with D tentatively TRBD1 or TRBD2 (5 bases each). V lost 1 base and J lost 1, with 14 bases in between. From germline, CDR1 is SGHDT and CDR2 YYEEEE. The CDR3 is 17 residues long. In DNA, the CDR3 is TGTGCCAGCAGCTTGATCGGGGCAGGGAGGAACACCGGGGAGCTGTTTTTT. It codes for CASSLIGAGRNTGELFF.